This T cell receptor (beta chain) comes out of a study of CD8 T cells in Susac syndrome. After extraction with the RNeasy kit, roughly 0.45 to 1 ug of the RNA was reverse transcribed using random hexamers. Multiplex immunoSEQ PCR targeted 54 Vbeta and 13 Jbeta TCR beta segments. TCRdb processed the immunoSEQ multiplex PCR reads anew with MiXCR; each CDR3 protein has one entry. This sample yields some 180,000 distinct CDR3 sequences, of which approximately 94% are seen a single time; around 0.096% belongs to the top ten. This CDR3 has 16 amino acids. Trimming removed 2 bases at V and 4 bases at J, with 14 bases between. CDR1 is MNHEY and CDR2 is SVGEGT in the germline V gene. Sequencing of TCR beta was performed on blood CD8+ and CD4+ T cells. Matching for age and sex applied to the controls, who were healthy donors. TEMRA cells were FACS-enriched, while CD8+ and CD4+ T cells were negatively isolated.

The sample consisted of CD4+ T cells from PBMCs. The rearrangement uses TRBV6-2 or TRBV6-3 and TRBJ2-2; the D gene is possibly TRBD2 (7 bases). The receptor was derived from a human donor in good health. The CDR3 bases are TGTGCCAGCAGTTACCGGGGGGCCACGGGCACCGGGGAGCTGTTTTTT. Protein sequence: CASSYRGATGTGELFF.